The 25 T cell receptor beta chains below all came from one sample that was sequenced in a study of T-cell memory formation after mild COVID-19 (dated by TCRdb to the early 2020s). Libraries were constructed by 5' RACE. The instrument given in TCRdb is Illumina NovaSeq 6000. TCRdb itself trimmed the public reads at Q25 with fastp, ran MiXCR and retained productive beta chains. Duplicate CDR3 protein sequences are folded into a single record with the most common DNA and genes. For this sample the table gives 400,000 to 500,000 distinct CDR3 sequences, of which approximately 19% were detected only once. Approximately 21% of the sample is taken by the ten largest. The sequenced material came from PBMCs or a T cell subset sorted from them (not recorded which). The receptors come from a man aged 18-30 years who had mild COVID-19 (a few samples of this study predate the infection). The sample titles of this study are shuffled in the database, so cell type and time point are left out; the donor was told from shared clones.

The V gene is TRBV4-2, the J gene TRBJ1-2; the D is unclear. Per germline, CDR1 LGHNA and CDR2 YNFKEQ. V shed 2 bases and J shed 5 bases, with 12 bases lying between them. This CDR3 contains 14 residues. The CDR3 sequence: CASSQLSRLYGYTF. The CDR3 bases are TGTGCCAGCAGCCAACTGAGCAGGCTTTATGGCTACACCTTC.

The sample holds a few counts of this clonotype. J is TRBJ2-5 and V is TRBV20-1; weak D call: TRBD1 (5 bases). V shed 0 bases and J shed 5 bases, with 16 bases lying between them. The CDR3 covers 15 residues. Per the germline V gene, CDR1 is DFQATT and CDR2 is SNEGSKA (reference sequence). Here the CDR3 reads CSARDRLRASETQYF. CDR3 DNA sequence: TGCAGTGCTAGAGATCGCCTCAGGGCTTCGGAGACCCAGTACTTC.

This chain connects TRBV14 to TRBJ1-1; D gene uncertain. The germline V and J ends were trimmed by 0 bases and 1 base, with 18 bases remaining between them. Germline V gene sequence: CDR1 SGHDN, CDR2 FVKESK. This CDR3 is built from 18 residues. This chain's CDR3 is CASSQDRYWRDTNTEAFF. In nucleotides, the CDR3 is TGTGCCAGCAGCCAAGATCGGTACTGGAGGGATACGAACACTGAAGCTTTCTTT.

In DNA form, the CDR3 reads TGTGCCAGCAGCTCAGGGTCGGGTCAGCCCCAGCATTTT. Its translation is CASSSGSGQPQHF. The chain couples TRBV2 to TRBJ1-5; tentative D call: TRBD1 (5 bases). The CDR3 has 13 residues. V gave up 6 bases and J gave up 6 bases, with 12 bases separating them. CDR1 is SNHLY and CDR2 is FYNNEI in the germline V gene.

This clonotype was seen more than once but under ten times. V is TRBV7-2 and J is TRBJ2-7; D gene ambiguous. CDR1 is SGHTA, CDR2 FQGNSA, per germline. Trimming removed 10 bases at V and 2 bases at J, with 12 bases between. The CDR3 length is 12 residues. In nucleotides, the CDR3 is TGTGCCACCATGGACCTAGCCTACGAGCAGTACTTC. Residues: CATMDLAYEQYF.

This clonotype has ten or more counts. The genes are TRBV28 and TRBJ2-7, with D perhaps TRBD1 (5 bases). The length of the CDR3 is 15 residues. Germline assignment: CDR1 MDHEN and CDR2 SYDVKM. Trimming removed 3 bases from V and 5 bases from J, with 17 bases in between. In DNA, the CDR3 is TGTGCCAGCAGTTTCTTCCGGCAGGGTGGACACGAGCAGTACGTC. Encoded protein: CASSFFRQGGHEQYV.

The chain couples TRBV29-1 to TRBJ2-5, with unresolved D. The CDR3 is made up of 13 amino acids. V was trimmed by 4 bases and J by 4 bases, leaving 13 bases between them. CDR1 and CDR2 (germline): SQVTM, ANQGSEA. CDR3: CSVAALTPETQYF. The CDR3 DNA follows: TGCAGCGTTGCGGCTCTAACCCCAGAGACCCAGTACTTC.

The V and J genes are TRBV20-1 and TRBJ1-2; TRBD1 is a possible D gene (6 bases). V shed 2 bases and J shed 7 bases, with 20 bases lying between them. CDR3 length: 15 residues. Germline CDR1 and CDR2: DFQATT and SNEGSKA (reference sequence). CDR3 amino acids: CSARRRGGARTGYTF. The CDR3 bases are TGCAGTGCTAGAAGGCGCGGGGGGGCGCGGACTGGCTACACCTTC.

The chain has TRBV6-5 and TRBJ2-1; 11 positions match TRBD2. The CDR3 covers 17 residues. After removal of 4 bases from V and 5 bases from J, the junction contained 10 bases not matched to a gene. Germline CDR1 reads MNHEY; CDR2 reads SVGAGI. The CDR3 DNA sequence: TGTGCCAGCAGTTCAAGCGGACTAGCGGGTGGAGACAATGAGCAGTTCTTC. This gives the protein CASSSSGLAGGDNEQFF.

A few counts support this clonotype. The junction departs from germline at one end; a sequencing error may be responsible. The J gene is TRBJ2-3, the V gene TRBV7-9; possible D gene TRBD2, 5 bases. From germline, CDR1 is SEHNR and CDR2 FQNEAQ (reference sequence). The CDR3 is made up of 10 amino acids. In DNA, the CDR3 is TGTGCCAGCAGCTTACGGGAAACTGCGTTT. It encodes CASSLRETAF.

The table lists this clonotype with a few counts. The rearrangement joins TRBV4-2 to TRBJ2-1, with 11 positions matching TRBD2. V shed 2 bases and J 8 bases; nucleotides not matched to a gene: 14. In germline, CDR1 is LGHNA, CDR2 YNFKEQ. CDR3 size: 18 residues. DNA of the CDR3: TGTGCCAGCAGCCAACATGGTAGCGGGGGGGGCCGAGCGGATGAGCAGTTCTTC. Its translation: CASSQHGSGGGRADEQFF.

This clonotype has at least ten counts. The gene calls are TRBV7-2 and TRBJ2-3; 7 bases align to TRBD1. The length of the CDR3 is 15 residues. Germline CDR1 SGHTA, CDR2 FQGNSA. V shed 8 bases and J 6 bases; nucleotides not matched to a gene: 14. CDR3: CASSVSGTVPDTQYF. In DNA form, the CDR3 reads TGTGCCAGCTCCGTCTCCGGGACAGTCCCCGATACGCAGTATTTT.

The V gene is TRBV3-1, the J gene TRBJ2-7, with TRBD2 matching over 11 bases. The trim removed 5 bases at V and 0 bases at J, leaving 3 bases unmatched. This CDR3 spans 15 amino acids. CDR1 and CDR2 from the germline V gene are LGHDT and YNNKEL (reference sequence). The CDR3 region is CASSTGTSGSYEQYF. Written as DNA, the CDR3 is TGTGCCAGCAGCACCGGGACTAGCGGCTCCTACGAGCAGTACTTC.

This clonotype was seen only a few times. This chain connects TRBV7-2 to TRBJ1-6, with D hard to call. Per the germline V gene, CDR1 is SGHTA and CDR2 is FQGNSA. Trimming stripped 1 base from V and 5 bases from J, with 9 bases between. The CDR3 loop spans 15 amino acids. The CDR3 loop reads CASSLVSQDNSPLHF. The CDR3 nucleotides are TGTGCCAGCAGCTTAGTGTCCCAGGATAATTCACCCCTCCACTTT.

This clonotype was found many times. This chain connects TRBV5-1 to TRBJ1-5; possible D gene TRBD1, 5 bases. Germline-derived CDR1 and CDR2 are SGHRS and YFSETQ. The CDR3 runs to 14 residues. Trimming took off 3 bases at V and 4 bases at J, with 11 bases between the two ends. For the CDR3, the DNA is TGCGCCAGCAGCTCGCGTGGGGGGAATCAGCCCCAGCATTTT. This sequence encodes CASSSRGGNQPQHF.

The CDR3 reads CASSLVFGTDYGYTF. CDR3 nucleotides: TGTGCCAGCAGCTTGGTGTTCGGGACAGACTATGGCTACACCTTC. The chain is built from TRBV7-2 and TRBJ1-2, with TRBD1 identical over 7 bases. Germline CDR1 SGHTA, CDR2 FQGNSA. V lost 3 bases and J lost 3; bases outside the gene matches: 7. The CDR3 loop spans 15 amino acids. The whole variable domain, filled in from reference TRBV7-2 and TRBJ1-2, reads GAGVSQSPSNKVTEKGKDVELRCDPISGHTALYWYRQSLGQGLEFLIYFQGNSAPDKSGLPSDRFSAERTGGSVSTLTIQRTQQEDSAVYLCASSLVFGTDYGYTFGSGTRLTVV.

This clonotype has a handful of counts. CDR3 in amino acids: CASSLQGFEKLFF. The DNA of the CDR3 is TGTGCCAGCTCACTCCAGGGATTCGAAAAACTGTTTTTT. J is TRBJ1-4 and V is TRBV18, with TRBD1 as a possible D gene (5 bases). CDR1 is KGHSH, CDR2 LQKENI, per germline. This CDR3 is 13 amino acids long. The V and J ends lost 4 bases and 8 bases respectively, with 11 bases between them. Supplemented by reference TRBV18 and TRBJ1-4, the full variable domain reads NAGVMQNPRHLVRRRGQEARLRCSPMKGHSHVYWYRQLPEEGLKFMVYLQKENIIDESGMPKERFSAEFPKEGPSILRIQQVVRGDSAAYFCASSLQGFEKLFFGSGTQLSVL.

This clonotype was found a few times. V usage is TRBV27 and J usage is TRBJ2-1; 9 bases fit TRBD2. J was trimmed by 8 bases and V by 3 bases; bases with no gene match: 2. Per the germline V gene, CDR1 is MNHEY and CDR2 is SMNVEV (reference sequence). This CDR3 comprises 13 residues. CDR3 coding DNA: TGTGCCAGCAGTTTGAGGACTAGCGATGAGCAGTTCTTC. Encoded protein: CASSLRTSDEQFF.

The gene calls are TRBV29-1 and TRBJ1-2; 8 bases match TRBD1. With V trimmed by 7 bases and J by 6 bases, 10 bases remained unmatched. Germline V gives CDR1 SQVTM, CDR2 ANQGSEA. The CDR3 extends over 13 amino acids. CDR3 loop: CSASPGTGDGYTF. The CDR3 DNA follows: TGCAGCGCCAGCCCCGGGACAGGAGATGGCTACACCTTC.

In this sample, this clonotype turned up many times. The chain joins TRBV5-1 to TRBJ1-5; D uncertain. Germline loops: CDR1 SGHRS, CDR2 YFSETQ. Between the trimmed V and J ends, which lost 0 bases and 0 bases, there was a span of 7 bases. The CDR3 has 15 amino acids. CDR3 loop: CASSLAGGSNQPQHF. The CDR3 bases are TGCGCCAGCAGCTTGGCTGGTGGTAGCAATCAGCCCCAGCATTTT.

This clonotype showed up many times. V gene TRBV20-1 combines with J gene TRBJ1-5; D gene unclear. Per the germline V gene, CDR1 is DFQATT and CDR2 is SNEGSKA (reference sequence). The CDR3 contains 12 residues. V gave up 4 bases and J gave up 0 bases, with 4 bases separating them. The CDR3 spells CSATPSNQPQHF. CDR3 bases: TGCAGTGCTACCCCTAGCAATCAGCCCCAGCATTTT.

In regard to this clonotype: The junction and the germline gene differ at one end; a read error may be behind it. This chain connects TRBV7-6 to TRBJ1-3, with D uncertain. This CDR3 has 17 residues. Germline V gene sequence: CDR1 SGHVS, CDR2 FNYEAQ. The CDR3 DNA follows: TGTGCCAGAAGCTTAGAGGGAAGAATCCGGGCTGGAAACACCATATATTTT. This encodes CARSLEGRIRAGNTIYF.

This clonotype occurred once. CDR3 sequence (DNA): TGCGCCAGCAGCCAAGCCCACAGCCTAAATCAGCCCCAGCATTTT. Its translation: CASSQAHSLNQPQHF. The J gene is TRBJ1-5, the V gene TRBV4-1; D unresolved. Between the trimmed V and J ends, which lost 1 base and 4 bases, there was a span of 11 bases. Germline assignment: CDR1 MGHRA and CDR2 YSYEKL. The CDR3 is made up of 15 amino acids.

This chain connects TRBV7-9 to TRBJ1-1; D gene uncertain. V lost 5 bases to trimming and J lost 7 bases, with 14 bases between them. The CDR3 extends over 13 amino acids. Germline V gene data show CDR1 as SEHNR and CDR2 as FQNEAQ (reference sequence). CDR3: CASSRDGYGEAFF. CDR3 DNA: TGTGCCAGCAGCCGCGACGGGTACGGTGAAGCTTTCTTT.

As concerns this clonotype: At one of its ends the junction is not consistent with the germline gene, which may arise from a read error. The chain has TRBV5-1 and TRBJ1-2; no definite D call. In germline, CDR1 is SGHRS, CDR2 YFSETQ. The CDR3 contains 15 residues. CDR3 region: CAGSLREAGVYGYTF. The CDR3 DNA follows: TGCGCCGGCAGCCTGAGGGAGGCAGGAGTCTATGGCTACACCTTC.